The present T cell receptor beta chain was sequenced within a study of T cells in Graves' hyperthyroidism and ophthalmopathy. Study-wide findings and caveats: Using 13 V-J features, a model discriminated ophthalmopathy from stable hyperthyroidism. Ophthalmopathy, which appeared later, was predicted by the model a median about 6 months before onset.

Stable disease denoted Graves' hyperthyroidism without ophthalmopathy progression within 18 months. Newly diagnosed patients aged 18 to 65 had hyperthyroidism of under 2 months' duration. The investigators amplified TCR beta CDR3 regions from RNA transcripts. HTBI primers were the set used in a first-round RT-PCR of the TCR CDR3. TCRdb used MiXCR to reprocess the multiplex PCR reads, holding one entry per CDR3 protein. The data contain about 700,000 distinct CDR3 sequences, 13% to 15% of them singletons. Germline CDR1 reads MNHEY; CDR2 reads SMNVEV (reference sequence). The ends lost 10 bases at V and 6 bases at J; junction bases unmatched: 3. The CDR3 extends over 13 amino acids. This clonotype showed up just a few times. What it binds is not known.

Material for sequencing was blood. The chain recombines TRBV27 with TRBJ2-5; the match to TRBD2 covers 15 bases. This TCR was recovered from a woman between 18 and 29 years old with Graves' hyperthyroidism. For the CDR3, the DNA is TGTGCCACTGGGACTAGCGGGAGGCAGACCCAGTACTTC. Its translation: CATGTSGRQTQYF.